This record concerns one TCR beta chain sequence. This same CDR3 is encoded by further DNA sequences in the sample. This sample is drawn from a study of shared clonotypes between healthy human individuals. Study-level background: Researchers drew samples from a couple of women and three men aged 18 to 49.

Germline V lookup: CDR1 SGHRS, CDR2 YFSETQ. V lost 0 bases and J lost 3; bases outside the gene matches: 3. The CDR3 sequence is 16 residues long. Methods used by the authors: Filtering was not the same, since immunoSEQ gave junction-only sequences without quality scores. Sequencing used immunoSEQ multiplex PCR; TCRdb keeps in-frame clones, though not all of them. Clone size and the V and J calls come from that table; the DNA yielded D and trimming. The sample includes about 560,000 clones, around 78% of them seen just once. For genomic DNA, unsorted samples relied on around 81 million PBMCs. The receptor's source is a middle-aged woman in good health. Some clones in this sample may be carry-over from other donors' samples. Specimen: PBMCs. The genes are TRBV5-1 and TRBJ2-3; 11 bases align to TRBD2. The CDR3 is CASSLVLAGGTDTQYF. DNA of the CDR3: TGCGCCAGCAGCTTGGTTCTAGCGGGAGGTACAGATACGCAGTATTTT.